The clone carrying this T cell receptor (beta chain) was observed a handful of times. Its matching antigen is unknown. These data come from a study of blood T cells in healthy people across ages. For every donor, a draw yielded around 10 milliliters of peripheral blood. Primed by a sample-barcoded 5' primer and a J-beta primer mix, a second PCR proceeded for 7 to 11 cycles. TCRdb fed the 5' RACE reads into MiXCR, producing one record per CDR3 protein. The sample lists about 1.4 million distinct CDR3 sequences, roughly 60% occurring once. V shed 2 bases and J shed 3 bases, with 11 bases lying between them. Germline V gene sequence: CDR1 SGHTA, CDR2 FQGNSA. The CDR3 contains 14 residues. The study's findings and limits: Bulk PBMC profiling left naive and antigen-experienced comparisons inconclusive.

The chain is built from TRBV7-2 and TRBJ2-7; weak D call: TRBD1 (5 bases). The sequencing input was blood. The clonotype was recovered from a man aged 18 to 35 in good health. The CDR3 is CASSLTDQGYEQYF. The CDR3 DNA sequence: TGTGCCAGCAGCTTAACGGACCAGGGCTACGAGCAGTACTTC.